This passage covers 28 T cell receptor beta chains from one sample sequenced in a study of blood T cell repertoires in COVID-19. The method was immunoSEQ multiplex PCR; TCRdb's version includes in-frame clones alone and lacks a portion of them. Found here are roughly 140,000 clones, more than 80% of them singletons; the top ten hold 2.5% to 3.5%. The sequenced material came from peripheral blood. These receptors all come from a woman in her sixties with active COVID-19.

The CDR3, as DNA: TGTGCCAGCCGCTCGGTCTCCTACGAGCAGTACTTC. Translating it yields CASRSVSYEQYF. V gene TRBV28 combines with J gene TRBJ2-7, with D hard to call. This CDR3 contains 12 residues. Germline CDR1 reads MDHEN; CDR2 reads SYDVKM. Trimming pared 8 bases from V and 0 bases from J, leaving 8 bases between.

The genes are TRBV28 and TRBJ2-7; 8 bases fit TRBD1. The CDR3 loop spans 14 amino acids. V shed 2 bases, J shed 4 bases, and the junction held 4 bases outside the gene matches. Germline CDR1 is MDHEN and CDR2 is SYDVKM. CDR3 DNA sequence: TGTGCCAGCAGTTTAGACAGGGGTATTTACGAGCAGTACTTC. Its protein is CASSLDRGIYEQYF.

The chain employs TRBV4-1 and TRBJ2-1, with 11 nucleotides matching TRBD2. The CDR3 contains 17 residues. CDR1 and CDR2 (germline): MGHRA, YSYEKL. The junction had 3 bases not matched to a gene; V was cut back by 0 bases and J by 2 bases. The chain's CDR3 is CASSQERTSGPYNEQFF. CDR3 nucleotide sequence: TGCGCCAGCAGCCAAGAACGGACTAGCGGGCCCTACAATGAGCAGTTCTTC.

J is TRBJ2-1 and V is TRBV6-1; 9 bases agree with TRBD2. V was pared by 7 bases and J by 4 bases, with 8 bases of the junction left unmatched. In germline, CDR1 is MNHNS, CDR2 SASEGT. The CDR3 has 15 residues. Here the CDR3 reads CASNTAGGGYNEQFF. For the CDR3, the DNA is TGTGCCAGCAACACAGCGGGAGGAGGATACAATGAGCAGTTCTTC.

The chain links TRBV5-1 to TRBJ2-7; TRBD2 matches 7 bases. V gave up 0 bases and J gave up 2 bases; unmatched junction bases: 2. The CDR3 consists of 14 residues. Per germline, CDR1 SGHRS and CDR2 YFSETQ. The CDR3 nucleotides are TGCGCCAGCAGCTTGGGGGGAGGGACCTACGAGCAGTACTTC. Protein product: CASSLGGGTYEQYF.

The chain couples TRBV28 to TRBJ2-1; 14 positions agree with TRBD2. Trimming removed 6 bases from V and 9 bases from J; junction bases left unmatched: 7. Germline V CDR1 and CDR2: MDHEN, SYDVKM. CDR3 size: 15 residues. The CDR3 is CASSYLGLAGVEQFF. The CDR3 DNA is TGTGCCAGCAGCTACCTGGGACTAGCGGGAGTTGAGCAGTTCTTC.

V is TRBV11-3 and J is TRBJ2-2; possibly TRBD1 for D (5 bases). Germline V gives CDR1 SGHNT, CDR2 YENEEA. V shed 3 bases and J shed 8 bases, with 10 bases lying between them. The CDR3 sequence is 13 residues long. CDR3 amino acids: CASSFPGHGELFF. As DNA, the CDR3 is TGTGCCAGCAGCTTTCCCGGACATGGGGAGCTGTTTTTT.

This chain links TRBV5-1 with TRBJ1-2; D is possibly TRBD1 (6 bases). Germline CDR1 and CDR2: SGHRS and YFSETQ. Trimming left V 0 bases short and J 4 bases short, with 13 bases between. There are 15 residues in the CDR3. The CDR3 sequence: CASSLGGPPSYGYTF. As DNA, the CDR3 is TGCGCCAGCAGCTTGGGGGGGCCGCCCAGCTATGGCTACACCTTC.

V and J are TRBV7-2 and TRBJ2-7; TRBD2 matches 8 bases. CDR1 and CDR2 from the germline V gene are SGHTA and FQGNSA. The CDR3 is 13 residues long. V lost 8 bases, J lost 1 base, and 4 bases stayed unmatched. CDR3 in amino acids: CASHSGGSYEQYF. DNA of the CDR3: TGTGCCAGCCACAGCGGGGGATCCTACGAGCAGTACTTC.

V and J are TRBV30 and TRBJ1-4, with D hard to call. The V gene's germline CDR1 is GTSNPN and CDR2 SVGIG (reference sequence). Trimming removed 4 bases at V and 8 bases at J, with 17 bases between. The CDR3 loop spans 14 amino acids. This CDR3 reads CAWKATGWREKLFF. CDR3 bases: TGTGCCTGGAAAGCCACGGGGTGGAGGGAAAAACTGTTTTTT.

The chain uses TRBV7-3 and TRBJ2-3; D unclear. CDR1 is SGHTA and CDR2 is FQGTGA in the germline V gene. V dropped 4 bases and J dropped 6 bases, with 8 bases sitting between them. The CDR3 has 12 residues. The CDR3 sequence: CASSSTRDTQYF. DNA of the CDR3: TGTGCCAGCAGCTCCACTCGGGATACGCAGTATTTT.

J is TRBJ1-3 and V is TRBV11-2; D is possibly TRBD1 (5 bases). V shed 1 base and J shed 1 base, with 5 bases lying between them. Per germline, CDR1 SGHAT and CDR2 FQNNGV. The CDR3 totals 14 residues. The CDR3 sequence is CASSLAGSGNTIYF. CDR3 nucleotides: TGTGCCAGCAGCTTAGCAGGGTCTGGAAACACCATATATTTT.

The V and J genes are TRBV27 and TRBJ2-7, with TRBD1 identical over 8 bases. V shed 9 bases and J 1 base; nucleotides not matched to a gene: 5. The CDR3 has 13 residues. Germline values: CDR1 MNHEY, CDR2 SMNVEV (reference sequence). CDR3 bases: TGTGCCAGTCGGGACAGGCTGTCCTACGAGCAGTACTTC. Its protein is CASRDRLSYEQYF.

The V gene is TRBV5-4, the J gene TRBJ2-3; D is uncertain. The CDR3 extends over 15 amino acids. Trimming pared 4 bases from V and 2 bases from J, leaving 14 bases between. Germline V lookup: CDR1 SGHNT, CDR2 YYREEE (reference sequence). This chain's CDR3 is CASSPNLRNTDTQYF. Written as DNA, the CDR3 is TGTGCCAGCAGCCCCAACCTAAGAAACACAGATACGCAGTATTTT.

The chain recombines TRBV19 with TRBJ1-5, with D uncertain. This CDR3 region has 15 residues. V was clipped by 6 bases and J by 2 bases, with 14 bases between them. Per the germline V gene, CDR1 is LNHDA and CDR2 is SQIVND (reference sequence). DNA for the CDR3: TGTGCCAGTAGGAGACGGGGAGAGGGCAATCAGCCCCAGCATTTT. The encoded protein is CASRRRGEGNQPQHF.

The V and J genes are TRBV5-4 and TRBJ1-1; no firm D call. The CDR3 is 13 amino acids. Per the germline V gene, CDR1 is SGHNT and CDR2 is YYREEE (reference sequence). V was clipped by 0 bases and J by 4 bases, with 7 bases between them. The CDR3, as DNA: TGTGCCAGCAGCTTGGACAGCCCCACTGAAGCTTTCTTT. Translated: CASSLDSPTEAFF.

This clone is a singleton in its sample. This chain connects TRBV29-1 to TRBJ2-2; 9 nucleotides line up with TRBD1. Germline CDR1 reads SQVTM; CDR2 reads ANQGSEA. V dropped 5 bases and J dropped 2; count of bases not matched to a gene: 3. CDR3 size: 14 residues. This chain's CDR3 is CSVTGGPNTGELFF. In DNA, the CDR3 is TGCAGCGTTACAGGGGGCCCTAACACCGGGGAGCTGTTTTTT.

The J gene is TRBJ1-4, the V gene TRBV5-5, with D unclear. CDR1 is SGHKS, CDR2 YYEKEE, per germline (reference sequence). This CDR3 has 16 amino acids. V dropped 2 bases and J dropped 7 bases, with 18 bases sitting between them. The CDR3 coding sequence is TGTGCCAGCAGCTTAGGTGGTGTACGGGTGGGTGAAAAACTGTTTTTT. Protein: CASSLGGVRVGEKLFF.

This sequence joins TRBV10-3 and TRBJ1-2; a weak D match, TRBD1 (6 bases). The V gene's germline CDR1 is ENHRY and CDR2 SYGVKD. V was shortened by 3 bases and J by 0 bases, with 8 bases between the two germline ends. The CDR3 runs to 14 residues. CDR3 protein: CAISERQANYGYTF. DNA of the CDR3: TGTGCCATCAGTGAAAGACAGGCTAACTATGGCTACACCTTC.

This clone appeared a single time. V is TRBV7-9 and J is TRBJ2-3; 7 bases align to TRBD2. Looked up from germline, CDR1 is SEHNR and CDR2 is FQNEAQ (reference sequence). J gave up 1 base and V 9 bases, and 7 bases lay outside the gene matches. This CDR3 has 14 residues. This chain's CDR3 is CASILAGGTDTQYF. As DNA, the CDR3 is TGTGCCAGTATATTGGCGGGAGGCACAGATACGCAGTATTTT.

This clone has only a few counts. The V gene is TRBV28, the J gene TRBJ2-7, with D maybe TRBD2 (5 bases). CDR3 length: 14 amino acids. V was clipped by 6 bases and J by 5 bases, with 17 bases between them. Germline CDR1 and CDR2: MDHEN and SYDVKM. The CDR3 region is CASRFMRVPHEQYF. CDR3 nucleotides: TGTGCCAGCAGGTTTATGAGGGTTCCCCACGAGCAGTACTTC. Full variable domain (missing parts from reference TRBV28 and TRBJ2-7): DVKVTQSSRYLVKRTGEKVFLECVQDMDHENMFWYRQDPGLGLRLIYFSYDVKMKEKGDIPEGYSVSREKKERFSLILESASTNQTSMYLCASRFMRVPHEQYFGPGTRLTVT.

This clone was seen more than once but under ten times. This chain joins TRBV5-4 and TRBJ2-2, with 8 bases lining up with TRBD2. V lost 4 bases and J lost 7; bases outside the gene matches: 15. Germline CDR1 is SGHNT and CDR2 is YYREEE (reference sequence). The CDR3 runs 17 residues. Written as DNA, the CDR3 is TGTGCCAGCAGCCCTATGGAAGCGGGGGCGATCAGCGGGGAGCTGTTTTTT. Translated: CASSPMEAGAISGELFF.

The rearrangement joins TRBV27 to TRBJ2-1, with 10 bases that match TRBD2. With V trimmed by 5 bases and J by 9 bases, 16 bases remained unmatched. Germline V gives CDR1 MNHEY, CDR2 SMNVEV (reference sequence). The CDR3 sequence is 17 residues long. CDR3 in DNA: TGTGCCAGCAGTCCAAGTTTGGGTAGCGGGAGGTTCGGTGAGCAGTTCTTC. Translation gives CASSPSLGSGRFGEQFF.

This clone was recorded once. The chain joins TRBV5-8 to TRBJ2-2; TRBD1 might be the D (6 bases). Germline V gene sequence: CDR1 SGHTS, CDR2 YDEGEE. The germline V and J ends were trimmed by 10 bases and 1 base, with 23 bases remaining between them. The CDR3 contains 17 residues. CDR3 DNA: TGTGCCGGCATCACCCTTCTCCAGGGGAGGAACACCGGGGAGCTGTTTTTT. Translating gives CAGITLLQGRNTGELFF.

The CDR3 loop reads CAWSEGLASYNEQFF. In DNA, the CDR3 is TGTGCCTGGAGCGAGGGACTAGCGAGTTACAATGAGCAGTTCTTC. The rearrangement joins TRBV30 to TRBJ2-1; 10 nucleotides match TRBD2. The germline V gene has CDR1 GTSNPN and CDR2 SVGIG (reference sequence). J lost 4 bases, V lost 3 bases, and 6 bases had no gene match. The CDR3 is made up of 15 amino acids.

The chain uses TRBV24-1 and TRBJ2-1, with TRBD1 matching over 8 bases. CDR1 is KGHDR, CDR2 SFDVKD, per germline. Trimming took 2 bases from V and 5 from J; bases not matched to a gene: 4. The CDR3 loop spans 15 amino acids. CDR3 sequence: CATSDSRTGNNEQFF. CDR3 DNA sequence: TGTGCCACCAGTGATTCCCGGACAGGGAACAATGAGCAGTTCTTC.

The CDR3 nucleotides read TGTGCCAGCAGATTCCCGGGTATCTCCTACAATGAGCAGTTCTTC. Its protein product is CASRFPGISYNEQFF. The genes are TRBV7-8 and TRBJ2-1; D not certain. CDR3 size: 15 residues. The germline V and J ends were trimmed by 6 bases and 0 bases, with 12 bases remaining between them. Germline CDR1 and CDR2: SGHVS and FQNEAQ. Using reference TRBV7-8 and TRBJ2-1 for the parts outside the CDR3, the full variable domain is GAGVSQSPRYKVAKRGQDVALRCDPISGHVSLFWYQQALGQGPEFLTYFQNEAQLDKSGLPSDRFFAERPEGSVSTLKIQRTQQEDSAVYLCASRFPGISYNEQFFGPGTRLTVL.

V is TRBV28 and J is TRBJ1-2; a possible D gene is TRBD1 (6 bases). V shed 6 bases and J shed 7 bases, with 18 bases lying between them. Germline CDR1 MDHEN, CDR2 SYDVKM. The CDR3 is 14 amino acids. The CDR3 nucleotides are TGTGCCAGCAGCCTTACGCACAGGGAAGGTGGCTACACCTTC. Amino acids: CASSLTHREGGYTF.